These 31 T cell receptor beta chains were all obtained from the same sample, sequenced in a study of T cell responses to AZD1222 COVID-19 vaccine. This table comes from immunoSEQ multiplex PCR, and its TCRdb copy is limited to in-frame clones, with some not included. This table holds 85,000 to 90,000 clones, roughly 87% found once. This specimen was peripheral blood, taken on day 0 of AZD1222 vaccination. The receptor source for this set is an adult in good health.

The rearrangement uses TRBV6-5 and TRBJ1-5; D gene ambiguous. The CDR3 runs 15 residues. Germline V gene data show CDR1 as MNHEY and CDR2 as SVGAGI. The germline V and J ends were trimmed by 7 bases and 1 base, with 14 bases remaining between them. The CDR3, as DNA: TGTGCCAGCAAAGGACGCCTAGGGAGCAATCAGCCCCAGCATTTT. Protein sequence: CASKGRLGSNQPQHF.

The chain employs TRBV6-5 and TRBJ1-5; possible D gene TRBD1, 5 bases. The ends were cut back, 4 bases at V and 6 bases at J, with 16 bases in the middle. This CDR3 has 15 residues. The V gene's germline CDR1 is MNHEY and CDR2 SVGAGI. Here the CDR3 reads CASSLGPGRGQPQHF. CDR3 sequence (DNA): TGTGCCAGCAGTTTGGGCCCCGGGAGGGGTCAGCCCCAGCATTTT.

This chain links TRBV9 with TRBJ1-3; no definite D call. Per the germline V gene, CDR1 is SGDLS and CDR2 is YYNGEE. The CDR3 totals 16 residues. V lost 3 bases and J lost 0, with 13 bases in between. In nucleotides, the CDR3 is TGTGCCAGCAGCGAGAGAGAGGTCAGCTCTGGAAACACCATATATTTT. Protein: CASSEREVSSGNTIYF. Full variable domain (outside the CDR3, taken from reference TRBV9 and TRBJ1-3): DSGVTQTPKHLITATGQRVTLRCSPRSGDLSVYWYQQSLDQGLQFLIQYYNGEERAKGNILERFSAQQFPDLHSELNLSSLELGDSALYFCASSEREVSSGNTIYFGEGSWLTVV.

The rearrangement uses TRBV19 and TRBJ1-1; 10 nucleotides align to TRBD1. Losses at the gene ends were 8 bases for V and 10 bases for J; bases not matched to a gene: 10. The germline V gene encodes CDR1 LNHDA and CDR2 SQIVND (reference sequence). The CDR3 sequence is 13 residues long. The CDR3 nucleotides read TGTGCCAGTCAAAAGGGACAGGGGAGAGGAGCTTTCTTT. Its translation is CASQKGQGRGAFF.

In this sample, this clone turned up once. This sequence joins TRBV7-9 and TRBJ2-1, with TRBD2 matching 9 bases. V lost 6 bases to trimming and J lost 1 base; unmatched junction nucleotides: 4. From germline, CDR1 is SEHNR and CDR2 FQNEAQ (reference sequence). The CDR3 is 15 residues long. The CDR3 region is CASSRAGGSYNEQFF. The CDR3, as DNA: TGTGCCAGCAGTAGGGCGGGGGGGTCCTACAATGAGCAGTTCTTC. The full variable domain, rest sourced from reference TRBV7-9 and TRBJ2-1, is DTGVSQNPRHKITKRGQNVTFRCDPISEHNRLYWYRQTLGQGPEFLTYFQNEAQLEKSRLLSDRFSAERPKGSFSTLEIQRTEQGDSAMYLCASSRAGGSYNEQFFGPGTRLTVL.

The sample holds one count of this clone. V is TRBV5-1 and J is TRBJ2-3, with 7 bases matching TRBD2. Germline CDR1 is SGHRS and CDR2 is YFSETQ. The CDR3 consists of 15 residues. The V and J ends lost 1 base and 6 bases, in that order; junction bases with no gene match: 8. The CDR3 is CASSLSGGTSDTQYF. The CDR3 DNA is TGCGCCAGCAGCTTGTCCGGGGGGACCTCCGATACGCAGTATTTT.

V usage is TRBV18 and J usage is TRBJ1-4, with D possibly TRBD1 on 5 matching bases. The CDR3 is 15 residues long. Between the trimmed V and J ends, which lost 3 bases and 8 bases, there was a span of 16 bases. Germline values: CDR1 KGHSH, CDR2 LQKENI. The CDR3 sequence is CASSPRRTNQEKLFF. In nucleotides, the CDR3 is TGTGCCAGCTCACCGCGCCGGACAAATCAAGAAAAACTGTTTTTT.

The chain recombines TRBV5-4 with TRBJ2-7, with 7 bases fitting TRBD1. The junction had 4 bases not matched to a gene; V was cut back by 7 bases and J by 3 bases. The CDR3 loop spans 12 amino acids. In germline, CDR1 is SGHNT, CDR2 YYREEE (reference sequence). The CDR3 DNA sequence: TGTGCCAGCGGACAGGAGTTCTACGAGCAGTACTTC. This sequence encodes CASGQEFYEQYF.

The chain combines TRBV7-6 with TRBJ1-5; TRBD1 matches 7 bases. From germline, CDR1 is SGHVS and CDR2 FNYEAQ. The CDR3 spans 16 residues. V gave up 1 base and J gave up 5 bases; unmatched junction bases: 8. Here the CDR3 DNA reads TGTGCCAGCAGCTTAGGGAACAGGGGCTACGATCAGCCCCAGCATTTT. Translated: CASSLGNRGYDQPQHF.

This rearrangement joins TRBV6-2 or TRBV6-3 to TRBJ1-5, with D possibly matching TRBD1 (5 bases). V gave up 5 bases and J gave up 0 bases, with 17 bases separating them. This CDR3 region has 17 residues. CDR1 MNHEY and CDR2 SVGEGT come from the germline V gene. The CDR3, as DNA: TGTGCCAGCAGTGGGGCTGCTCGACTAAATAGCAATCAGCCCCAGCATTTT. Its translation is CASSGAARLNSNQPQHF.

This chain uses TRBV7-2 with TRBJ1-3; TRBD1 aligns across 8 bases. The CDR3 spans 15 residues. The germline gives CDR1 SGHTA, CDR2 FQGNSA. V was pared by 1 base and J by 4 bases, with 3 bases of the junction left unmatched. The CDR3: CASSLGQGAGNTIYF. The CDR3, as DNA: TGTGCCAGCAGCTTAGGGCAGGGGGCAGGAAACACCATATATTTT.

This clone has a single count. The chain is built from TRBV19 and TRBJ2-5, with D hard to call. Deletions cut 6 bases from V and 5 bases from J, with 7 bases between. CDR1 and CDR2 from the germline V gene are LNHDA and SQIVND (reference sequence). This CDR3 comprises 11 residues. CDR3 region: CASRHGETQYF. CDR3 coding DNA: TGTGCCAGTAGACATGGGGAGACCCAGTACTTC.

This chain links TRBV5-1 with TRBJ2-7; 8 bases fit TRBD1. The V segment lost 4 bases and the J segment 4 bases; nucleotides outside the gene matches: 10. The CDR3 spans 15 residues. Germline V gene lookup returns CDR1 SGHRS and CDR2 YFSETQ. This CDR3 reads CASSPAAGGRYEQYF. CDR3 coding DNA: TGCGCCAGCAGCCCGGCGGCAGGGGGCAGGTACGAGCAGTACTTC.

This rearrangement joins TRBV6-5 to TRBJ1-1; D possibly corresponds to TRBD1 (6 bases). Germline assignment: CDR1 MNHEY and CDR2 SVGAGI. The V and J ends lost 2 bases and 1 base respectively, with 8 bases between them. This CDR3 spans 14 amino acids. In nucleotides, the CDR3 is TGTGCCAGCAGTTACGGCAGGGGGAACACTGAAGCTTTCTTT. Protein: CASSYGRGNTEAFF.

The chain links TRBV6-4 to TRBJ2-1; D is undetermined. V was shortened by 10 bases and J by 7 bases, with 14 bases between the two germline ends. The CDR3 has 12 amino acids. Germline-derived CDR1 and CDR2 are MRHNA and SNTAGT. The CDR3 nucleotides read TGTGCCACGCAGGACGGCTGGAATGAGCAGTTCTTC. It translates to CATQDGWNEQFF.

The chain couples TRBV19 to TRBJ2-1; D remains ambiguous. Germline V gene data show CDR1 as LNHDA and CDR2 as SQIVND (reference sequence). The CDR3 extends over 14 amino acids. The V gene lost 8 bases and the J gene lost 4 bases, with 15 bases spanning the gap. The CDR3 loop is CASGRTYLYNEQFF. In DNA form, the CDR3 reads TGTGCCAGTGGTAGGACCTACCTTTACAATGAGCAGTTCTTC.

This sequence joins TRBV28 and TRBJ2-7; the D gene is possibly TRBD1 (6 bases). Per the germline V gene, CDR1 is MDHEN and CDR2 is SYDVKM. V lost 4 bases to trimming and J lost 4 bases, with 17 bases between them. The CDR3 has 15 amino acids. The CDR3 here is CASSSSDSGQYEQYF. The CDR3 DNA follows: TGTGCCAGCAGTTCCTCGGACAGTGGCCAATACGAGCAGTACTTC. The variable domain in full, completed from reference TRBV28 and TRBJ2-7, reads DVKVTQSSRYLVKRTGEKVFLECVQDMDHENMFWYRQDPGLGLRLIYFSYDVKMKEKGDIPEGYSVSREKKERFSLILESASTNQTSMYLCASSSSDSGQYEQYFGPGTRLTVT.

There are a few counts of this clone. CDR3 sequence: CASSLVNTEAFF. The CDR3 nucleotides are TGTGCCAGCAGTTTGGTCAACACTGAAGCTTTCTTT. The J gene is TRBJ1-1, the V gene TRBV12-3 or TRBV12-4; D call uncertain. The V gene lost 3 bases and the J gene lost 2 bases, with 4 bases spanning the gap. CDR3 length equals 12 residues.

The V and J genes are TRBV30 and TRBJ1-5; the D is unclear. The CDR3 extends over 15 amino acids. CDR1 is GTSNPN and CDR2 is SVGIG in the germline V gene (reference sequence). V gave up 0 bases and J gave up 0 bases, with 9 bases separating them. The CDR3 nucleotides read TGTGCCTGGAGTGTTGGCCTTTATAGCAATCAGCCCCAGCATTTT. Its protein is CAWSVGLYSNQPQHF.

The chain employs TRBV5-1 and TRBJ1-4; D not certain. Germline V gene data show CDR1 as SGHRS and CDR2 as YFSETQ. The length of the CDR3 is 16 residues. Trimming took 1 base from V and 1 from J, leaving 11 bases between them. CDR3 amino acids: CASSLSGGRTNEKLFF. CDR3 DNA: TGCGCCAGCAGCTTGTCAGGCGGCAGAACTAATGAAAAACTGTTTTTT.

The chain uses TRBV5-8 and TRBJ2-7, with 7 bases matching TRBD1. Germline trimming cut 6 bases from V and 1 base from J; bases unmatched to any gene: 7. The CDR3 consists of 14 residues. Germline loops: CDR1 SGHTS, CDR2 YDEGEE. CDR3 in amino acids: CASIRTGESYEQYF. The CDR3 DNA is TGTGCCAGCATCCGGACAGGAGAATCCTACGAGCAGTACTTC.

This clone was counted a single time. The V call is TRBV6-1, the J call TRBJ2-7; a possible D gene is TRBD1 (6 bases). V shed 1 base and J shed 3 bases, with 7 bases lying between them. The germline V gene encodes CDR1 MNHNS and CDR2 SASEGT. The CDR3 runs to 13 residues. The CDR3 coding sequence is TGTGCCAGCAGTGAAGAGGGGGTCTACGAGCAGTACTTC. It is translated as CASSEEGVYEQYF.

V and J are TRBV12-3 or TRBV12-4 and TRBJ2-7, with D possibly matching TRBD2 (6 bases). V lost 5 bases to trimming and J lost 3 bases, with 11 bases between them. CDR3 length: 13 amino acids. CDR3 DNA sequence: TGTGCCAGCAGTCCTGGGGGGTTCTACGAGCAGTACTTC. Protein product: CASSPGGFYEQYF.

The CDR3 region has the DNA TGTGCCAGCGGTGATAGCGGGAGGGCCGAAGATACGCAGTATTTT. Amino acids: CASGDSGRAEDTQYF. This chain links TRBV6-6 with TRBJ2-3; 11 bases line up with TRBD2. Looked up from germline, CDR1 is MNHNY and CDR2 is SVGAGI (reference sequence). J was trimmed by 5 bases and V by 8 bases; bases with no gene match: 9. This CDR3 has 15 residues.

The rearrangement uses TRBV5-5 and TRBJ2-5; 11 nucleotides agree with TRBD2. This CDR3 is built from 16 residues. CDR1 is SGHKS and CDR2 is YYEKEE in the germline V gene (reference sequence). V lost 5 bases to trimming and J lost 1 base; unmatched junction nucleotides: 7. The CDR3 DNA follows: TGTGCCAGCAGTCTGAGACTAGCGGGAATCCAAGAGACCCAGTACTTC. The encoded protein is CASSLRLAGIQETQYF.

The chain recombines TRBV27 with TRBJ1-1; D is unclear. This CDR3 spans 10 amino acids. The ends were cut back, 8 bases at V and 8 bases at J, with 9 bases in the middle. Germline V CDR1 and CDR2: MNHEY, SMNVEV (reference sequence). The CDR3 region has the DNA TGTGCCAGCGGCCGGGCGGAAGCTTTCTTT. Translating it yields CASGRAEAFF.

The chain couples TRBV3-1 (or the pseudogene TRBV3-2) to TRBJ1-2; perhaps TRBD1 as D (6 bases). CDR3 length: 13 residues. V lost 6 bases to trimming and J lost 1 base, with 9 bases between them. Germline values: CDR1 LGHDT, CDR2 YNNKEL (reference sequence). The DNA for the CDR3 is TGTGCCAGCAGTCCACAGGGTAACTATGGCTACACCTTC. Protein: CASSPQGNYGYTF.

This clone was found a few times. The V gene is TRBV7-2, the J gene TRBJ2-2, with D uncertain. The CDR3 contains 13 residues. V lost 0 bases, J lost 5 bases, and 4 bases lay in between. CDR1 is SGHTA, CDR2 FQGNSA, per germline. CDR3 amino acids: CASSLALTGELFF. In nucleotides, the CDR3 is TGTGCCAGCAGCTTAGCACTGACCGGGGAGCTGTTTTTT. Looking up the rest from reference TRBV7-2 and TRBJ2-2 gives the full variable domain: GAGVSQSPSNKVTEKGKDVELRCDPISGHTALYWYRQSLGQGLEFLIYFQGNSAPDKSGLPSDRFSAERTGGSVSTLTIQRTQQEDSAVYLCASSLALTGELFFGEGSRLTVL.

The genes are TRBV2 and TRBJ1-5; 7 bases are shared with TRBD1. Unmatched junction bases numbered 6, after V lost 7 bases and J lost 0 bases. Germline CDR1 is SNHLY and CDR2 is FYNNEI. CDR3 length equals 15 residues. CDR3 residues: CASKKQGNSNQPQHF. CDR3 nucleotides: TGTGCCAGCAAGAAACAGGGGAATAGCAATCAGCCCCAGCATTTT.

The chain couples TRBV20-1 to TRBJ1-2; D possibly corresponds to TRBD1 (6 bases). The CDR3 runs to 11 residues. Germline V lookup: CDR1 DFQATT, CDR2 SNEGSKA (reference sequence). Between the trimmed V and J ends, which lost 5 bases and 8 bases, there was a span of 12 bases. The CDR3 DNA is TGCAGTGCTCATTCAGGGGACGGCTACACCTTC. The encoded protein is CSAHSGDGYTF.

This chain uses TRBV19 with TRBJ1-1; TRBD1 agrees at 9 bases. The J segment lost 4 bases and the V segment lost 4 bases, leaving 7 bases of the junction unmatched. Germline assignment: CDR1 LNHDA and CDR2 SQIVND (reference sequence). This CDR3 contains 15 residues. For the CDR3, the DNA is TGTGCCAGTAGTAGCCAGACAGGGGGGTCCACTGAAGCTTTCTTT. Protein product: CASSSQTGGSTEAFF.